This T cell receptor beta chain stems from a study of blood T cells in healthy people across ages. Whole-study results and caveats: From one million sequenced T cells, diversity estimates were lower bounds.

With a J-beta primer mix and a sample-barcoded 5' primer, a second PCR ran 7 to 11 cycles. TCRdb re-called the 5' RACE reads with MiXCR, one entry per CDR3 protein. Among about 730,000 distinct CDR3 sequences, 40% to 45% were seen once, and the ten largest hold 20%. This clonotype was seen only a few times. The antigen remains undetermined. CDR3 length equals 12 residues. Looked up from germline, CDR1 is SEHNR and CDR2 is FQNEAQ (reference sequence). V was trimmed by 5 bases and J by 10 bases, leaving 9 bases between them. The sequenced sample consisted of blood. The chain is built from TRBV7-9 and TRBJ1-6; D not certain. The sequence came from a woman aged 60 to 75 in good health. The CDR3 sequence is CASSNPQSPLHF. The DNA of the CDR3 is TGTGCCAGCAGCAACCCACAGTCACCCCTCCACTTT.